This T cell receptor (beta chain) was sequenced for a study of T cells after yellow fever vaccination. Study-wide results and limits: Contamination of FACS-sorted repertoires by abundant clonotypes from the bulk population could occur.

This clonotype was detected only a few times. What it binds is unknown. UMIs were added to TCR cDNA along with a universal primer site when it was made by 5'RACE template switching. MiXCR was run by TCRdb on the 5' RACE reads, yielding one entry per CDR3 protein. The table lists 400,000 or so distinct CDR3 sequences, 11% of them singletons, with roughly 18% in the top ten. V lost 8 bases and J 8 bases, leaving 6 bases between the germline ends. The CDR3 spans 9 residues. The germline gives CDR1 MNHEY, CDR2 SVGAGI. The clonotype originates from a man younger than 35 who received the YFV17D yellow fever vaccine. Sequenced here: PBMCs, sampled on the day of the first yellow fever vaccination. The chain recombines TRBV6-5 with TRBJ1-2, with no clear D. CDR3 amino acids: CASLRGYTF. The CDR3, as DNA: TGTGCCAGCCTTAGGGGCTACACCTTC.